Below, 23 T cell receptor beta chains from the same sample are listed, as sequenced in a study of cytomegalovirus exposure and HLA in healthy donors. A multiplex PCR was run with 60 Vbeta primers and 13 Jbeta primers. Data came from immunoSEQ multiplex PCR; TCRdb stores just in-frame clones and leaves some out. The sample has some 150,000 clones, 60% to 85% seen once; the top ten hold approximately 1.8%. The sequenced sample consisted of PBMCs. All receptors come from a female donor in good health and CMV-seropositive.

This sequence joins TRBV14 and TRBJ1-4; D is unclear. Germline-derived CDR1 and CDR2 are SGHDN and FVKESK. Trimming took off 0 bases at V and 5 bases at J, with 4 bases between the two ends. This CDR3 has 13 residues. Here the CDR3 reads CASSQELNEKLFF. In nucleotides, the CDR3 is TGTGCCAGCAGCCAAGAGTTAAATGAAAAACTGTTTTTT.

The chain uses TRBV11-2 and TRBJ2-7; D perhaps matches TRBD2 (5 bases). Germline V lookup: CDR1 SGHAT, CDR2 FQNNGV. V was shortened by 6 bases and J by 2 bases, with 11 bases between the two germline ends. The CDR3 is 13 residues long. The CDR3 region has the DNA TGTGCCAGCAGGGGCGGAGGTACCTACGAGCAGTACTTC. Translated: CASRGGGTYEQYF.

The chain employs TRBV6-6 and TRBJ1-5; D might be TRBD1 (6 bases). Trimming stripped 8 bases from V and 4 bases from J, with 15 bases between. Germline V lookup: CDR1 MNHNY, CDR2 SVGAGI (reference sequence). The CDR3 loop spans 14 amino acids. CDR3 DNA sequence: TGTGCCAGCGTGCCAACAGGGAGTAATCAGCCCCAGCATTTT. This codes for CASVPTGSNQPQHF.

This clone was recorded once. This chain connects TRBV12-5 to TRBJ2-7; TRBD1 might be the D (6 bases). CDR1 is LGHNT, CDR2 FRNRAP, per germline. The CDR3 has 14 residues. Trimming took off 1 base at V and 5 bases at J, with 12 bases between the two ends. CDR3 amino acids: CASGLADRFHEQYF. The CDR3 DNA reads TGTGCTAGTGGTTTGGCTGACAGGTTCCACGAGCAGTACTTC.

This rearrangement joins TRBV2 to TRBJ2-5, with 13 bases matching TRBD2. The CDR3 runs 17 residues. The V gene's germline CDR1 is SNHLY and CDR2 FYNNEI. V was clipped by 6 bases and J by 5 bases; unmatched bases: 12. CDR3 loop: CASSQLAGGRVSETQYF. The DNA of the CDR3 is TGTGCCAGCAGCCAACTAGCGGGAGGGCGAGTGTCGGAGACCCAGTACTTC.

The chain carries TRBV4-1 and TRBJ2-7; 13 nucleotides agree with TRBD2. Germline V gene sequence: CDR1 MGHRA, CDR2 YSYEKL. Losses at the gene ends were 0 bases for V and 3 bases for J; bases not matched to a gene: 8. The length of the CDR3 is 18 residues. The CDR3 region has the DNA TGCGCCAGCAGCCAAGATAGGACTAGCGGGGGAGGTAGCTACGAGCAGTACTTC. Protein sequence: CASSQDRTSGGGSYEQYF.

The gene calls are TRBV6-1 and TRBJ2-3; weak D call: TRBD1 (6 bases). The CDR3 is 14 residues long. The germline gives CDR1 MNHNS, CDR2 SASEGT. The germline V and J ends were trimmed by 8 bases and 3 bases, with 15 bases remaining between them. The CDR3 sequence is CASSTGIGTDTQYF. The CDR3 DNA follows: TGTGCCAGCTCTACAGGGATCGGGACAGATACGCAGTATTTT.

The chain combines TRBV9 with TRBJ2-1, with 9 bases aligning to TRBD2. The CDR3 totals 15 residues. CDR1 SGDLS and CDR2 YYNGEE come from the germline V gene. The junction had 4 bases not matched to a gene; V was cut back by 0 bases and J by 6 bases. For the CDR3, the DNA is TGTGCCAGCAGCGTAGTGCTAGCGGGAAGCAATGAGCAGTTCTTC. It translates to CASSVVLAGSNEQFF.

The sample holds a few counts of this clone. The CDR3 DNA reads as TGCAGCGTTGGACTAGCGGTGAACACCGGGGAGCTGTTTTTT. Amino acids: CSVGLAVNTGELFF. The chain links TRBV29-1 to TRBJ2-2, with TRBD2 matching 9 bases. The CDR3 totals 14 residues. Trimming at V came to 4 bases and at J to 1 base, leaving 1 base not matched to a gene. Germline-derived CDR1 and CDR2 are SQVTM and ANQGSEA.

This chain joins TRBV14 and TRBJ2-7; 7 bases line up with TRBD2. The germline V gene encodes CDR1 SGHDN and CDR2 FVKESK. This CDR3 spans 14 amino acids. V lost 8 bases and J lost 0; bases outside the gene matches: 7. CDR3 sequence reads: CASSRGGSSYEQYF. The CDR3, as DNA: TGTGCCAGCTCAAGGGGAGGGTCCTCCTACGAGCAGTACTTC.

The genes are TRBV6-5 and TRBJ1-2, with TRBD1 matching 7 bases. The V gene end was trimmed by 1 base and the J gene end by 6 bases; junction bases not matched to a gene: 8. The germline V gene encodes CDR1 MNHEY and CDR2 SVGAGI. This CDR3 has 15 residues. The CDR3 bases are TGTGCCAGCAGTTACTTCGGGACAGAGGCGGATGGCTACACCTTC. As protein: CASSYFGTEADGYTF.

The genes are TRBV7-6 and TRBJ2-7; TRBD1 aligns across 7 bases. Germline-derived CDR1 and CDR2 are SGHVS and FNYEAQ. The J segment lost 3 bases and the V segment lost 4 bases, leaving 3 bases of the junction unmatched. The CDR3 spans 13 residues. CDR3 loop: CASSSGQLYEQYF. CDR3 DNA sequence: TGTGCCAGCAGCTCGGGACAGCTCTACGAGCAGTACTTC.

The chain combines TRBV28 with TRBJ1-1; D is possibly TRBD1 (5 bases). This CDR3 has 15 amino acids. V was shortened by 3 bases and J by 10 bases, with 21 bases between the two germline ends. Per the germline V gene, CDR1 is MDHEN and CDR2 is SYDVKM. The CDR3: CASSLGDLRGAVAFF. Here the CDR3 DNA reads TGTGCCAGCAGTTTGGGGGACTTGAGGGGAGCCGTAGCTTTCTTT.

The chain recombines TRBV7-9 with TRBJ2-1; tentatively, D is TRBD2 (5 bases). From germline, CDR1 is SEHNR and CDR2 FQNEAQ (reference sequence). V was shortened by 4 bases and J by 0 bases, with 22 bases between the two germline ends. CDR3 size: 19 residues. This CDR3 reads CASSSLTPLAGSSYNEQFF. The CDR3 DNA is TGTGCCAGCAGCTCCCTAACTCCTCTAGCCGGAAGCTCCTACAATGAGCAGTTCTTC.

The chain joins TRBV10-3 to TRBJ2-3; 11 bases align to TRBD2. Trimming removed 4 bases from V and 5 bases from J; junction bases left unmatched: 5. The CDR3 is 15 amino acids. Germline V gene data show CDR1 as ENHRY and CDR2 as SYGVKD. The CDR3 loop is CAISASSGRIDTQYF. CDR3 coding DNA: TGTGCCATCAGTGCATCTAGCGGGAGGATAGATACGCAGTATTTT.

The CDR3 is CASSVRVEQPQHF. The CDR3 nucleotides are TGTGCCAGCAGTGTCAGGGTTGAGCAGCCCCAGCATTTT. The chain employs TRBV6-1 and TRBJ1-5, with D maybe TRBD1 (5 bases). Germline lookup yields CDR1 MNHNS and CDR2 SASEGT. The CDR3 contains 13 residues. Trimming removed 4 bases from V and 7 bases from J, with 11 bases in between.

The rearrangement links TRBV21-1 to TRBJ2-1; TRBD2, the table's D call, was not compared with the DNA. TRBV21-1 is deemed a pseudogene. The CDR3 runs 15 residues. For the CDR3, the DNA is TGTGCCAGCAGCAAAATTCGCGGCTCCTACAATGAGCAGTTCTTC. Its protein is CASSKIRGSYNEQFF.

The chain links TRBV5-4 to TRBJ2-3; maybe TRBD2 (7 bases). The CDR3 is 16 residues long. The V end was cut by 0 bases, the J end by 6 bases, with 17 bases between. Germline values: CDR1 SGHNT, CDR2 YYREEE (reference sequence). The CDR3 spells CASSLANRGARDTQYF. In DNA, the CDR3 is TGTGCCAGCAGCTTGGCCAACCGGGGGGCGAGGGATACGCAGTATTTT.

The rearrangement joins TRBV28 to TRBJ2-5, with 10 bases fitting TRBD1. The assigned J gene may be wrong: the sequence end matches TRBJ2-7 better. Germline V CDR1 and CDR2: MDHEN, SYDVKM. The CDR3 has 15 amino acids. CDR3: CASSPPDRGSYEQYF. For the CDR3, the DNA is TGTGCCAGCAGTCCCCCGGACAGGGGGTCCTACGAGCAGTACTTC.

The rearrangement uses TRBV20-1 and TRBJ2-1; D is possibly TRBD1 (6 bases). There are 11 residues in the CDR3. Deletions cut 4 bases from V and 15 bases from J, with 16 bases between. The V gene's germline CDR1 is DFQATT and CDR2 SNEGSKA (reference sequence). The CDR3 sequence is CSATPRGEGFF. The CDR3 nucleotides are TGCAGTGCTACGCCCAGGGGCGAGGGGTTCTTC.

The genes are TRBV30 and TRBJ2-1; TRBD2 aligns across 11 bases. The CDR3 loop spans 16 amino acids. From germline, CDR1 is GTSNPN and CDR2 SVGIG (reference sequence). Germline trimming cut 2 bases from V and 7 bases from J; bases unmatched to any gene: 10. CDR3 in amino acids: CAWSSGLAGGRNEQFF. CDR3 in DNA: TGTGCCTGGAGTTCAGGTTTAGCGGGGGGGCGAAATGAGCAGTTCTTC.

This chain uses TRBV27 with TRBJ1-2; weak D call: TRBD1 (5 bases). Trimming cost V 3 bases and J 6 bases, with 14 bases left between them. CDR3 length: 14 residues. CDR1 is MNHEY and CDR2 is SMNVEV in the germline V gene (reference sequence). The CDR3 spells CASSFFPRVDGYTF. The DNA of the CDR3 is TGTGCCAGCAGTTTCTTCCCCAGGGTCGATGGCTACACCTTC.

This chain joins TRBV4-1 and TRBJ2-3; 10 positions agree with TRBD1. Germline lookup yields CDR1 MGHRA and CDR2 YSYEKL. The CDR3 has 16 amino acids. Trimming removed 1 base from V and 4 bases from J; junction bases left unmatched: 5. The DNA for the CDR3 is TGCGCCAGCAGCCAAGGGAGGACAGGGGGGGCAGATACGCAGTATTTT. Translation: CASSQGRTGGADTQYF.